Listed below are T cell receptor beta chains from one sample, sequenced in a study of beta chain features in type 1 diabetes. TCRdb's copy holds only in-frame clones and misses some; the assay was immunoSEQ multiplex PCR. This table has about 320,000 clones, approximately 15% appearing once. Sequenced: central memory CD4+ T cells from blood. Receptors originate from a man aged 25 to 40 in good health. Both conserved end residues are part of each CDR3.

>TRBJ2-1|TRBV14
CASSPRTSGGPYNEQFF
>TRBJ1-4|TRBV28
CASSLSGAGEKLFF
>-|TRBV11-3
CASSLVGGGYEQYF
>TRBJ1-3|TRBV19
CASSHLGNTIYF
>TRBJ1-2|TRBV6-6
CASWLGTGNYGYTF
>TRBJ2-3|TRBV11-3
CASSLAYSDTQYF
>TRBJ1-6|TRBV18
CASSPGQGNLSPLHF
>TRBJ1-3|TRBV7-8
CASSSSGGSGNTIYF
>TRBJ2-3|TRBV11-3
CASRKGQGSDTQYF
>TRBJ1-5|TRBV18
CASSPGNLEPQHF
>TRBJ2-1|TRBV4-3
CASSQDSGAYNEQFF
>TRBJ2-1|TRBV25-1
CASSGLHLGGSSEQFF
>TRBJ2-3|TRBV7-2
CASKGFGTDTQYF
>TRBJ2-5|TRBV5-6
CASSLARGTKTQETQYF
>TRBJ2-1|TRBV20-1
CSVRQNEQFF
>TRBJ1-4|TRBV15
CATSRLGGSNEKLFF
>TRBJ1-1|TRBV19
CASSIDRGTEAFF
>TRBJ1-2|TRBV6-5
CASKATGGNKGYTF
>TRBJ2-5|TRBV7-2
CASSLASGGFQETQYF
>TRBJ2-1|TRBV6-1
CASGTDRGFYNEQFF
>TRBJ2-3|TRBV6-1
CASSEGSQITDTQYF
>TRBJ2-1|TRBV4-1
CASSQDSSAIYNEQFF
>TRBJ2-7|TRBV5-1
CASSNPSSSYEQYF
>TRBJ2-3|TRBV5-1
CASSSTSGDTDTQYF
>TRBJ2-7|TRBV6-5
CASSYGRGAREQYF
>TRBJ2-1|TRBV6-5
CASSSSGGEQFF
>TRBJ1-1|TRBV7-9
CASSWTPGQDKAFF
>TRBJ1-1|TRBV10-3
CAIRAGGDTEAFF
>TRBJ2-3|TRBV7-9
CASSTLAGAVDTQYF
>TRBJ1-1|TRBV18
CASSPVDNPNTEAFF
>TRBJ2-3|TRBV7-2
CASSPRGLDLTQYF
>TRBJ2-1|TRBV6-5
CASSSPSSAAYNEQFF
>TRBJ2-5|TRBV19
CASSITPQETQYF
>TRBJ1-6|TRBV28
CASSRDRVPPLHF
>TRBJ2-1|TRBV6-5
CASSSRTGSYNEQFF
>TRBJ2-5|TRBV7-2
CASSLGTSGRRLGKTQYF
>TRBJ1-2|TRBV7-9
CASSRQGARFYGYTF
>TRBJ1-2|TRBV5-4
CASSLDSHYGYTF
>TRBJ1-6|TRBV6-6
CASSDRDNSPLHF
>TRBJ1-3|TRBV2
CASSDGQGASGNTIYF
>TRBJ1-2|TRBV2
CASGRMHRGGYTF
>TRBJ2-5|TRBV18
CASSPPGTSVETQYF
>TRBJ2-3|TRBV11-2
CASSFARSTDTQYF
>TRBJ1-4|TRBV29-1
CSVHFGSNEKLFF
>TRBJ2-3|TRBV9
CASSVEAGGVSDTQYF
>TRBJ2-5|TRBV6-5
CASRKEGRETQYF
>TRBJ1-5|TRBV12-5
CASQGGGNQPQHF
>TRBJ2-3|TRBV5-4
CASTDKQGDTQYF
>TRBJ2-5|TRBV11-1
CASSLYVSASSRETQYF
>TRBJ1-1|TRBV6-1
CASSERGATEAFF
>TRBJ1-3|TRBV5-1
CASSQDSSGNTIYF
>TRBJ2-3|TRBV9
CASSVAPGSTDTQYF
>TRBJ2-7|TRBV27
CASGQRGSWYF